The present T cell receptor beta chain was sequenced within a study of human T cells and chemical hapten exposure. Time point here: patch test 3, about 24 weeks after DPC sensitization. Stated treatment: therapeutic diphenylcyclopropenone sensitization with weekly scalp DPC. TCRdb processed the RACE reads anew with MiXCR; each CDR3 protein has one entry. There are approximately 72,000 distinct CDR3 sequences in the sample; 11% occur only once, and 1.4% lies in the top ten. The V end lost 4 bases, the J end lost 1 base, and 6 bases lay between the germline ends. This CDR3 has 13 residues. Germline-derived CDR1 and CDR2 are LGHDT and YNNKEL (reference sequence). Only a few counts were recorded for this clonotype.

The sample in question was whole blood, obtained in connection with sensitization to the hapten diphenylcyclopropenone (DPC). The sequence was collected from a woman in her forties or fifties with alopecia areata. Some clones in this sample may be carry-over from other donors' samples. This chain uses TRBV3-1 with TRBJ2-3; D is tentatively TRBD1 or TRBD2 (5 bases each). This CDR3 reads CASSPGRTDTQYF. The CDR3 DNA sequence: TGTGCCAGCAGCCCGGGACGCACAGATACGCAGTATTTT.